The present entry profiles one T cell receptor beta chain with its context. This clonotype came up many times. It lacks a known antigen. The record has no base qualities; no much larger clone is one base away. Stable Graves' hyperthyroidism was defined as no progression to ophthalmopathy during 18 months of follow-up. Hyperthyroidism patients were aged 18 to 65 years and newly diagnosed, with disease duration of less than 2 months. Any patient with an uncontrolled infection, another autoimmune disease, pregnancy or lactation was excluded. Diagnoses relied on clinical symptoms, serum thyroxine and TRAb, thyroid ultrasound and orbital computed tomography. Ficoll-Paque density gradient centrifugation was used to isolate PBMCs from about 10 ml of fresh peripheral blood. Trizol reagent was used to extract total RNA, and RNA quality was then checked on an Agilent 2100 Bioanalyzer. This record comes from a study of T cells in Graves' hyperthyroidism and ophthalmopathy (dated by TCRdb to the late 2010s). Background for the entire study: Peripheral blood was sampled at the time of initial diagnosis, prior to any treatment. To identify distinguishing TCR V-J signatures, a discovery cohort of 100 patients was used, comprising approximately 40 with Graves' ophthalmopathy and 57 with stable Graves' hyperthyroidism. Whether ophthalmopathy could be predicted prospectively was tested in an independent validation cohort made up of about 20 hyperthyroidism patients plus 17 patients who later progressed to ophthalmopathy. The roughly 90 discovery patients were divided at random into training and test sets in a 7:3 ratio. In roughly six Graves' hyperthyroidism patients, the study also compared T-cell repertoires from thyroid tissue with T-cell repertoires from blood. After blood sampling, hyperthyroidism patients were treated with methimazole at a starting dose of 30 mg daily, and ophthalmopathy patients were treated with high-dose intravenous methylprednisolone. The paper describes TCR Vbeta CDR3 sequencing of about 140 peripheral blood samples, made up of approximately 40 ophthalmopathy patients, approximately 73 hyperthyroidism patients and about 17 progressor patients.

At the junction V is shortened by 2 bases and J by 2 bases, with 7 bases in between. CDR1 SEHNR and CDR2 FQNEAQ are derived from the germline V gene (reference sequence). Its CDR3 holds 13 amino acids, cysteine through phenylalanine. The retained sequence is limited to the CDR3, 39 bases, with the frame set at the first base. The TCR beta CDR3 regions were amplified from RNA transcripts. The TCR CDR3 was subjected to a first round of RT-PCR using the HTBI primer set and the Qiagen OneStep RT-PCR kit. Libraries were constructed in a second round of multiplex PCR, after which size selection and purification were performed. Sequencing of the libraries was done on an Illumina HiSeq2000 using paired-end 100 bp reads. In the paper's pipeline: SOAPnuke was used to process the raw data, with reads discarded if the reads contained adapters or uncalled bases, had a mean Phred below 15, or lacked an exact constant-primer or identifier match. COPE v1.2.5 was used to merge the high-quality paired reads, and each unique nucleotide sequence was defined as a clonotype. MiTCR v1.1 was used to align clonotypes to the IMGT TRBV, TRBD and TRBJ reference segments. Only V-J combinations with frequency above 0.0001, covering about 99% of repertoires, were analysed. The TCS score was defined as the ratio of F50 (clonal expansion) to E x V (chaos), calculated using BLOSUM62-based TCRdist between CDR3 peptides within each V-J. Welch's t-statistics and random forest reduced some 510 V-J features to roughly 13, which were used in a naive Bayes classifier (R e1071). The raw public reads went through TCRdb reprocessing: fastp at Q25, MiXCR clone calling, in-frame beta chains kept. Every distinct CDR3 protein forms one entry, paired with its most common genes and DNA. TCRdb's processing, not the authors' own work, is the source of the V and J calls. The sample records about 380,000 distinct CDR3 sequences, roughly 14% of which are singletons. The ten largest clones take up around 10% of the sample.

The paper's findings and limits, for the study overall: Blood samples also contained most of the expanded thyroid clonotypes (frequency above 0.001), which suggests that blood repertoires may reflect thyroid immune responses. A 13 V-J signature model separated ophthalmopathy from stable hyperthyroidism, with just over 85% sensitivity and roughly 82% specificity in cross-validation and 80%/75% in testing. In validation, the model predicted progression to ophthalmopathy with roughly 70% sensitivity and over 72% specificity, a median of approximately 6.7 months before onset. Sample size was not statistically predetermined, and blinding of investigators to group allocation was not performed.

The rearranged chain carries TRBV7-9 and TRBJ2-7; D gene: possibly TRBD1, on 5 matching bases. This sequence originates from a woman aged 60-70 years with Graves' hyperthyroidism. Sequences were obtained from blood. The CDR3 has the sequence CASSLRGTYEQYF. The DNA reads as follows: TGTGCCAGCAGCTTAAGGGGTACCTACGAGCAGTACTTC. The reference TRBV7-9 and TRBJ2-7 proteins fill in what lies around the CDR3, so the full variable domain reads DTGVSQNPRHKITKRGQNVTFRCDPISEHNRLYWYRQTLGQGPEFLTYFQNEAQLEKSRLLSDRFSAERPKGSFSTLEIQRTEQGDSAMYLCASSLRGTYEQYFGPGTRLTVT.